These 17 T cell receptor beta chains came from one sample sequenced in a study of blood T cell repertoires in COVID-19. Clones were read by immunoSEQ multiplex PCR, and TCRdb kept only the in-frame ones, dropping some. This table holds approximately 100,000 clones, more than 75% found once. The specimen sequenced was peripheral blood. The receptor set was obtained from a man aged 45-65 years with acute or convalescent COVID-19.

V and J are TRBV6-5 and TRBJ2-7, with 7 bases aligning to TRBD2. J gave up 2 bases and V 2 bases, and 6 bases lay outside the gene matches. The CDR3 has 15 amino acids. CDR1 and CDR2 (germline): MNHEY, SVGAGI. The CDR3 nucleotides read TGTGCCAGCAGTTACCGGGACTACCAGCCCTACGAGCAGTACTTC. Translating it yields CASSYRDYQPYEQYF.

This CDR3 reads CASSLLAGSNTGELFF. The CDR3 bases are TGCGCCAGCAGCTTGTTAGCGGGATCGAACACCGGGGAGCTGTTTTTT. This chain links TRBV5-1 with TRBJ2-2; TRBD2 matches at 8 bases. J lost 0 bases, V lost 1 base, and 2 bases had no gene match. Per germline, CDR1 SGHRS and CDR2 YFSETQ. The length of the CDR3 is 16 residues.

V is TRBV25-1 and J is TRBJ2-1; perhaps TRBD1 as D (5 bases). Germline V gene lookup returns CDR1 MGHDK and CDR2 SYGVNS. This CDR3 is 16 amino acids long. Deletions cut 5 bases from V and 2 bases from J, with 16 bases between. CDR3 sequence: CASSIDRIYTYNEQFF. CDR3 coding DNA: TGTGCCAGCAGTATCGACAGAATATATACCTACAATGAGCAGTTCTTC.

The rearrangement uses TRBV19 and TRBJ1-5, with a weak D call TRBD1 (6 bases). Looked up from germline, CDR1 is LNHDA and CDR2 is SQIVND (reference sequence). The CDR3 sequence is 16 residues long. V was trimmed by 5 bases and J by 3 bases, leaving 17 bases between them. CDR3 loop: CASSSSQGSSNQPQHF. The CDR3 DNA sequence: TGTGCCAGTAGTTCGTCACAGGGATCTTCCAATCAGCCCCAGCATTTT. Supplemented by reference TRBV19 and TRBJ1-5, the full variable domain reads DGGITQSPKYLFRKEGQNVTLSCEQNLNHDAMYWYRQDPGQGLRLIYYSQIVNDFQKGDIAEGYSVSREKKESFPLTVTSAQKNPTAFYLCASSSSQGSSNQPQHFGDGTRLSIL.

Concerning this clone itself: This specimen includes other DNA sequences encoding the same CDR3. The V gene is TRBV5-1, the J gene TRBJ1-3, with D uncertain. Germline-derived CDR1 and CDR2 are SGHRS and YFSETQ. CDR3 length: 15 amino acids. The V gene lost 0 bases and the J gene lost 0 bases, with 7 bases spanning the gap. CDR3 residues: CASSLDGSSGNTIYF. DNA of the CDR3: TGCGCCAGCAGCTTGGATGGGAGCTCTGGAAACACCATATATTTT.

The J gene is TRBJ1-1, the V gene TRBV28; D gene uncertain. CDR3 length: 15 amino acids. Germline loops: CDR1 MDHEN, CDR2 SYDVKM. Deletions cut 0 bases from V and 4 bases from J, with 12 bases between. The CDR3 DNA is TGTGCCAGCAGTTTATGGGAGGGAGGAGGCACTGAAGCTTTCTTT. It encodes CASSLWEGGGTEAFF.

Worth noting for this clone: Other DNA sequences in this sample translate to the same CDR3. This chain joins TRBV2 and TRBJ1-5; possible D gene TRBD1, 5 bases. Germline V gene lookup returns CDR1 SNHLY and CDR2 FYNNEI. CDR3 length equals 14 residues. The V and J ends lost 2 bases and 4 bases respectively, with 9 bases between them. The chain's CDR3 is CASSERQGNQPQHF. The CDR3 DNA sequence: TGTGCCAGCAGTGAACGCCAGGGAAATCAGCCCCAGCATTTT.

V is TRBV4-2 and J is TRBJ1-1; 7 nucleotides match TRBD1. The CDR3 length is 15 residues. J was trimmed by 0 bases and V by 2 bases; bases with no gene match: 3. Germline CDR1 LGHNA, CDR2 YNFKEQ. The CDR3 protein is CASSQSGGLNTEAFF. The DNA of the CDR3 is TGTGCCAGCAGCCAATCAGGGGGTTTGAACACTGAAGCTTTCTTT.

This rearrangement joins TRBV4-1 to TRBJ1-2, with 7 nucleotides matching TRBD1. V lost 1 base to trimming and J lost 4 bases; unmatched junction nucleotides: 3. The CDR3 is 14 residues long. Germline assignment: CDR1 MGHRA and CDR2 YSYEKL. CDR3 sequence reads: CASSQGQGSYGYTF. The CDR3 coding sequence is TGCGCCAGCAGCCAAGGACAGGGAAGCTATGGCTACACCTTC.

The chain employs TRBV2 and TRBJ2-7; 9 nucleotides match TRBD1. The CDR3 loop spans 11 amino acids. Germline V lookup: CDR1 SNHLY, CDR2 FYNNEI. With 6 bases clipped from V and 6 bases from J, the junction kept 0 bases outside the gene matches. The CDR3 protein is CASRTGGEQYF. CDR3 bases: TGTGCCAGCAGGACAGGGGGCGAGCAGTACTTC.

The V and J genes are TRBV27 and TRBJ2-2; TRBD1 agrees at 11 bases. V trimming: 9 bases; J trimming: 4 bases; junction bases outside the gene matches: 10. The CDR3 is 16 residues long. Looked up from germline, CDR1 is MNHEY and CDR2 is SMNVEV (reference sequence). CDR3 DNA: TGTGCCAGTAAAACGGACAGGGGGCGCGGCACCGGGGAGCTGTTTTTT. It specifies CASKTDRGRGTGELFF.

The V call is TRBV18, the J call TRBJ1-5; 8 bases align to TRBD1. This CDR3 contains 15 residues. V was clipped by 4 bases and J by 4 bases; unmatched bases: 6. Germline CDR1 and CDR2: KGHSH and LQKENI. Here the CDR3 DNA reads TGTGCCAGCTCACGGACGGACAGGGAGAATCAGCCCCAGCATTTT. Its protein is CASSRTDRENQPQHF.

V usage is TRBV27 and J usage is TRBJ1-2, with D maybe TRBD1 (6 bases). V was trimmed by 8 bases and J by 4 bases, leaving 8 bases between them. The germline V gene has CDR1 MNHEY and CDR2 SMNVEV (reference sequence). The CDR3 has 11 residues. The CDR3 protein is CASGGLYGYTF. The CDR3 DNA reads as TGTGCCAGCGGGGGCCTCTATGGCTACACCTTC.

The V gene is TRBV6-5, the J gene TRBJ1-2; D is unresolved. This CDR3 spans 14 amino acids. Trimming took off 8 bases at V and 0 bases at J, with 13 bases between the two ends. CDR1 and CDR2 from the germline V gene are MNHEY and SVGAGI. The CDR3 DNA reads TGTGCCAGCGCTGAGGCACGCGCTAACTATGGCTACACCTTC. This gives the protein CASAEARANYGYTF.

This chain connects TRBV2 to TRBJ1-1; 9 bases map to TRBD1. CDR1 and CDR2 from the germline V gene are SNHLY and FYNNEI. CDR3 size: 15 residues. V gave up 4 bases and J gave up 3 bases; unmatched junction bases: 6. The CDR3 sequence is CASSVTQGADTEAFF. CDR3 nucleotides: TGTGCCAGCAGTGTAACACAGGGGGCTGACACTGAAGCTTTCTTT.

This chain joins TRBV11-2 and TRBJ1-5; 9 positions match TRBD1. The germline V gene encodes CDR1 SGHAT and CDR2 FQNNGV. The CDR3 extends over 14 amino acids. V was pared by 5 bases and J by 7 bases, with 6 bases of the junction left unmatched. The CDR3 sequence: CASSVQGARQPQHF. In DNA, the CDR3 is TGTGCCAGCAGCGTACAGGGGGCGAGGCAGCCCCAGCATTTT. The full variable domain, completed using reference TRBV11-2 and TRBJ1-5, is EAGVAQSPRYKIIEKRQSVAFWCNPISGHATLYWYQQILGQGPKLLIQFQNNGVVDDSQLPKDRFSAERLKGVDSTLKIQPAKLEDSAVYLCASSVQGARQPQHFGDGTRLSIL.

V and J are TRBV3-1 (or the pseudogene TRBV3-2) and TRBJ2-3; TRBD2 might be the D (6 bases). This CDR3 has 15 amino acids. Germline CDR1 is LGHDT and CDR2 is YNNKEL (reference sequence). Trimming stripped 3 bases from V and 2 bases from J, with 12 bases between. This CDR3 reads CASSQTGATTDTQYF. CDR3 coding DNA: TGTGCCAGCAGCCAGACGGGAGCGACCACAGATACGCAGTATTTT.